Below are 9 T cell receptor beta chains sequenced from a single sample in a study of control samples from healthy donors and cancer patients. Some clones are missing from TCRdb's copy, which holds only in-frame ones; the method was immunoSEQ multiplex PCR. This table holds 75,000 to 100,000 clones, just under 95% found once. The sequencing input was blood. The origin of the receptors is a human donor in good health. The donor label of this sample is uncertain.

The rearrangement links TRBV5-5 to TRBJ1-3; the D gene is possibly TRBD1 (6 bases). Between the trimmed V and J ends, which lost 4 bases and 4 bases, there was a span of 21 bases. This CDR3 spans 17 amino acids. The V gene's germline CDR1 is SGHKS and CDR2 YYEKEE (reference sequence). The DNA for the CDR3 is TGTGCCAGCAGCCCTACCACGGGCAGGGGTGGAGGAAACACCATATATTTT. Translated, it gives CASSPTTGRGGGNTIYF.

CDR3 in DNA: TGTGCCAGCCGGGGGGGAGAGACCCAGTACTTC. It codes for CASRGGETQYF. The chain uses TRBV6-9 and TRBJ2-5; 8 bases line up with TRBD2. This CDR3 contains 11 residues. J gave up 4 bases and V 8 bases, and 0 bases lay outside the gene matches. The germline V gene has CDR1 MNHGY and CDR2 SVAAGI.

The chain couples TRBV5-6 to TRBJ1-1; D is ambiguous. Germline CDR1 SGHDT, CDR2 YYEEEE. This CDR3 has 15 amino acids. V was trimmed by 0 bases and J by 0 bases, leaving 9 bases between them. CDR3 sequence: CASSLEARMNTEAFF. The CDR3 DNA reads as TGTGCCAGCAGCTTGGAGGCCAGGATGAACACTGAAGCTTTCTTT.

The genes are TRBV10-3 and TRBJ2-1, with D perhaps TRBD1 (6 bases). The CDR3 contains 15 residues. Trimming removed 1 base at V and 2 bases at J, with 9 bases between. The germline V gene has CDR1 ENHRY and CDR2 SYGVKD. The CDR3 here is CAISEFSGAYNEQFF. CDR3 bases: TGTGCCATCAGTGAGTTCTCAGGGGCCTACAATGAGCAGTTCTTC.

Written as DNA, the CDR3 is TGTGCCAGCAGTTTCCCTAGCGGGGGGGCCGGGGAGACCCAGTACTTC. It translates to CASSFPSGGAGETQYF. The V call is TRBV6-5, the J call TRBJ2-5; 12 bases align to TRBD2. The V segment lost 4 bases and the J segment 5 bases; nucleotides outside the gene matches: 8. The CDR3 runs 16 residues. Germline V lookup: CDR1 MNHEY, CDR2 SVGAGI.

V usage is TRBV7-2 and J usage is TRBJ2-7, with D possibly TRBD1 on 5 matching bases. Trimming removed 1 base at V and 6 bases at J, with 13 bases between. The CDR3 covers 14 residues. Germline-derived CDR1 and CDR2 are SGHTA and FQGNSA. CDR3 sequence (DNA): TGTGCCAGCAGCTTAGGGATTAGGGGTTCCGAGCAGTACGTC. Its translation is CASSLGIRGSEQYV.

V is TRBV19 and J is TRBJ1-5; a possible D gene is TRBD1 (5 bases). This CDR3 is built from 14 residues. The ends were cut back, 2 bases at V and 7 bases at J, with 12 bases in the middle. Looked up from germline, CDR1 is LNHDA and CDR2 is SQIVND (reference sequence). The CDR3 protein is CASSIRQGNQPQHF. The CDR3, as DNA: TGTGCCAGTAGTATAAGGCAGGGAAACCAGCCCCAGCATTTT.

This clone was seen just once. The chain recombines TRBV28 with TRBJ2-1, with 8 bases fitting TRBD2. The germline V gene has CDR1 MDHEN and CDR2 SYDVKM. This CDR3 is built from 14 residues. V dropped 6 bases and J dropped 3; count of bases not matched to a gene: 4. In DNA, the CDR3 is TGTGCCAGCAGAGCGGGGGCCCACTACAATGAGCAGTTCTTC. It specifies CASRAGAHYNEQFF.

The chain recombines TRBV5-1 with TRBJ2-1, with D unresolved. CDR3 length: 15 amino acids. Trimming removed 2 bases at V and 3 bases at J, with 12 bases between. Per the germline V gene, CDR1 is SGHRS and CDR2 is YFSETQ. The CDR3 loop is CASSLDPIGYNEQFF. In DNA, the CDR3 is TGCGCCAGCAGCTTAGACCCCATCGGCTACAATGAGCAGTTCTTC.